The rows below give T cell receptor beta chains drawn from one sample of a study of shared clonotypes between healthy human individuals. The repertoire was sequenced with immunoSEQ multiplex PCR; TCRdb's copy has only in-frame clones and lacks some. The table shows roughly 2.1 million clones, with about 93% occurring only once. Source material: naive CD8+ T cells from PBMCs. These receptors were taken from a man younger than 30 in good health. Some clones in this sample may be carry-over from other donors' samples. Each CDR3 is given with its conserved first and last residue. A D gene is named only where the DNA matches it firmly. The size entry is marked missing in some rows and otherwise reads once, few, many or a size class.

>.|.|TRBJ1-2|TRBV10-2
TGCGCCAGCAGGGGCCTATCCCCACAAGCTAACTATGGCTACACCTTC
CASRGLSPQANYGYTF
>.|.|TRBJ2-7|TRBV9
TGTGCCAGCAGCGTAGGGGGATCCAGCTCCTACGAGCAGTACTTC
CASSVGGSSSYEQYF
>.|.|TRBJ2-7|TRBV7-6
TGTGCCGGCAGCGCAGGCAGGGTATACTCCTACGAGCAGTACTTC
CAGSAGRVYSYEQYF
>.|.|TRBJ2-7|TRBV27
TGTGCCAGCAGTTCCATAGGGATACCCTACGAGCAGTACTTC
CASSSIGIPYEQYF
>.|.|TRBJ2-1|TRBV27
TGTGCCAGCAGTTACGCGAGGAGCTCCTACAATGAGCAGTTCTTC
CASSYARSSYNEQFF
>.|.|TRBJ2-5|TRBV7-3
TGTGCCAGCAGCATCAGGCCCCAAGAGACCCAGTACTTC
CASSIRPQETQYF
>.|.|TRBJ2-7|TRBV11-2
TGTGCCAGCAGAGGCGTTACCTCCTGCGAGCAGTACTTC
CASRGVTSCEQYF
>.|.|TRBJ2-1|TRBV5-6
TGTGCCAGCAGCTTGGTACACACCAATGAGCAGTTCTTC
CASSLVHTNEQFF
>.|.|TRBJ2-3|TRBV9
TGTGCCAGCAGCTCGGGGCTAGGATGGATATCCACAGATACGCAGTATTTT
CASSSGLGWISTDTQYF
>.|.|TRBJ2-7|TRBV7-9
TGTGCCAGCAGCCTCCAGGTGGGGGACCTCTACGAGCAGTACTTC
CASSLQVGDLYEQYF
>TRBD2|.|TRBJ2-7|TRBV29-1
TGCAGCGGTACTAGCGGGAGCTCCTACGAGCAGTACTTC
CSGTSGSSYEQYF
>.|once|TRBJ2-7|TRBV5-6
TGTGCCAGCACCTCGACTGGCGGGCGGGAGCAGTACTTC
CASTSTGGREQYF
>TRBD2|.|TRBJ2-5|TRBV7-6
TGTGCCGTAGCGGGTTGGGAGCGGGAGGCAGGCGAGACCCAGTACTTC
CAVAGWEREAGETQYF
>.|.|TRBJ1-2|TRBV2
TGTGCCAGCAGAGAAATTATTCGTGGGGGGGACTATGGCTACACCTTC
CASREIIRGGDYGYTF
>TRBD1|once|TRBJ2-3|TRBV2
TGTGCCAGCAGTTCCCCGGGACAGATTACCACAGATACGCAGTATTTT
CASSSPGQITTDTQYF
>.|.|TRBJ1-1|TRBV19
TGTGCCAGTGCGCGGGGGTCTGGCACTGAAGCTTTCTTT
CASARGSGTEAFF
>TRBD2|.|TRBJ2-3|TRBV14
TGTGCCAGCAGCCAAGATTACCTAGCGGGAAGGGCAGATACGCAGTATTTT
CASSQDYLAGRADTQYF
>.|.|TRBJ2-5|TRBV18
TGTGCCAGCTCACCCCCGGTCCCCGGTGAGACCCAGTACTTC
CASSPPVPGETQYF
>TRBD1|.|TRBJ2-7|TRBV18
TGTGCCAGCTCAATAACGACAGGGGAGTTCCACGAGCAGTACTTC
CASSITTGEFHEQYF
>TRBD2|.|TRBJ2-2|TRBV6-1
TGTGCCAGCAGTGCGGGACAAAGACTAGCGGCCGGGGAGCTGTTTTTT
CASSAGQRLAAGELFF
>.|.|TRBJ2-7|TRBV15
TGTGCCACCAGCAGAGATCGGGGACCATCCTACGAGCAGTACTTC
CATSRDRGPSYEQYF
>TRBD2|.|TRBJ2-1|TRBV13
TGTGCCAGCAGCTTTAGCGGGTTTTCCTACAATGAGCAGTTCTTC
CASSFSGFSYNEQFF
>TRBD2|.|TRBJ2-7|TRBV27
TGTGCCAGCAGTTTACAGCGGGGATACGAGCAGTACTTC
CASSLQRGYEQYF
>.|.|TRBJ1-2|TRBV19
TGTGCCAGTAGTGGCGGCGGTACTAACTATGGCTACACCTTC
CASSGGGTNYGYTF
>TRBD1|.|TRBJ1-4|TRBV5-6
TGTGCCAGCAGCCTCGGGACAGGGAGAGAAAAACTGTTTTTT
CASSLGTGREKLFF
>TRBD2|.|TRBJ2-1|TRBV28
TGTGCCAGCAGTTTCTGGACTAGCGGGTTAAATGAGCAGTTCTTC
CASSFWTSGLNEQFF
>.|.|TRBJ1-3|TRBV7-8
TGTGCCAGCAGCTTAGGCAGATCCTCTGGAAACACCATATATTTT
CASSLGRSSGNTIYF
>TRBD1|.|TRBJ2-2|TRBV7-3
TGTGCCAGCAGCTTAACGGGAAGACCGGGACAGGGGATAGCCGGGGAGCTGTTTTTT
CASSLTGRPGQGIAGELFF
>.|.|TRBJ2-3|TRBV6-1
TGTGCCAGCAGTGAATTCTTCGGGAGACAGGGTACGCAGTATTTT
CASSEFFGRQGTQYF
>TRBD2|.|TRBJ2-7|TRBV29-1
TGCAGCGTCGAAACTAGCGGGAGCTCCTACGAGCAGTACTTC
CSVETSGSSYEQYF
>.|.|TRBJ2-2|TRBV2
TGTGCCAGCAGTGAAGCCGGCGGGGAGCTGTTTTTT
CASSEAGGELFF
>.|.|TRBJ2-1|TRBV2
TGTGCCAGCAGTGTCCGGTCCACCTACAATGAGCAGTTCTTC
CASSVRSTYNEQFF
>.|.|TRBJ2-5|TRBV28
TGTGCCAGCAGAACTGGAACAGGGTGGGAGACCCAGTACTTC
CASRTGTGWETQYF
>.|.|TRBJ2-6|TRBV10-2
TGCGCCAGCACCCTAAGCGGGGGGGCCAACGTCCTGACTTTC
CASTLSGGANVLTF
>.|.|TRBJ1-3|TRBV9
TGTGCCAGCAGCCCCGGGGGGGCGCGAGGAAACACCATATATTTT
CASSPGGARGNTIYF
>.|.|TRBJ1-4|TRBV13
TGTGCCAGCAGCCAACAGAGGCTTAATGAAAAACTGTTTTTT
CASSQQRLNEKLFF